The present TCR beta chain was sequenced within a study of cytomegalovirus exposure and HLA in healthy donors. Comments on this clone: What it binds is not known.

Donors sampled were nominally healthy, though unrecorded immune exposures were likely. Findings and limits, study-wide: It has been reported that TCR beta sequences accurately predicted the HLA-A and HLA-B alleles of most subjects. Sequencing depth across donors, presence/absence analyses assumed, was roughly uniform. About 87% or about 30% of the time was how often most TCR beta V segments were productive, according to an earlier analysis.

Primers for the PCR totalled 60 Vbeta and 13 Jbeta. Sequenced by immunoSEQ multiplex PCR; TCRdb stores in-frame clones only, minus some. Counted here are about 180,000 clones, roughly 79% occurring once; the ten biggest clones make up approximately 2.9%. This clonotype was sampled from a male donor in good health and CMV-seronegative. Source material: PBMCs.

CDR3 nucleotide sequence: TGTGCCAGCAGTGGTAGGCTAGGCACAGATACGCAGTATTTT. Translated: CASSGRLGTDTQYF. The chain employs TRBV6-1 and TRBJ2-3; D is uncertain. CDR1 MNHNS and CDR2 SASEGT come from the germline V gene. The CDR3 runs to 14 residues. Trimming pared 4 bases from V and 1 base from J, leaving 9 bases between.